Sequencing of this T cell receptor (beta chain) was carried out in a study of graft-versus-host responses after intestinal transplantation. Study overall: Grafts were multivisceral, liver-intestinal, or isolated intestinal. Each patient got anti-thymocyte globulin induction, then tacrolimus and steroids for three to four years. Overall study results and limits: Early declines in HvG clones that occurred post-transplant were associated with peak circulating GvH clone levels. The authors found GvH clones in recipient marrow, some appearing first in ileum or blood.

This table comes from immunoSEQ multiplex PCR, and its TCRdb copy is limited to in-frame clones, with some not included. Of around 30,000 clones in the sample, less than 90% are singletons; the top ten hold around 1.1%. The table lists this clone with a count of one. Its antigen is currently unknown. The CDR3 runs to 15 residues. The trim removed 5 bases at V and 0 bases at J, leaving 3 bases unmatched. Germline lookup yields CDR1 SGHNT and CDR2 YYREEE (reference sequence). The specimen comprised PBMCs, sampled around 28 days after intestinal transplant. This receptor was identified in a human patient who received an intestinal transplant, so some T cells may come from the graft donor. This rearrangement joins TRBV5-4 to TRBJ2-5; 11 bases match TRBD2. The CDR3 is CASSLAGGNQETQYF. The CDR3 DNA reads TGTGCCAGCAGTCTAGCGGGGGGCAACCAAGAGACCCAGTACTTC.